This is a list of T cell receptor beta chains from one sample in a study of cytomegalovirus exposure and HLA in healthy donors. Sequenced by immunoSEQ multiplex PCR; TCRdb stores in-frame clones only, minus some. Among some 150,000 clones listed, more than 80% were seen once. Sequenced sample: PBMCs. The receptors were gathered from a woman younger than 45 in good health and CMV-seropositive. CDR3s include the opening cysteine and the closing phenylalanine or tryptophan. Fields, in order: CDR3 length, V gene, J gene, CDR3 protein.

14,TRBV30,TRBJ1-4,CAWILAGGNEKLFF
14,TRBV5-1,TRBJ1-4,CASSLTATNEKLFF
12,TRBV27,TRBJ1-1,CASRQGDTEAFF
15,TRBV7-9,TRBJ2-7,CASSRGGPNSYEQYF
14,TRBV18,TRBJ2-7,CASSPTGDPYEQYF
15,TRBV27,TRBJ1-5,CASSPGLGSNQPQHF
14,TRBV5-1,TRBJ1-1,CASSQYRSWTEAFF
17,TRBV5-1,TRBJ2-7,CASSFAYNSGSSYEQYF
15,TRBV5-1,TRBJ1-2,CASSLPTGTGDGYTF
15,TRBV7-2,TRBJ2-7,CASSSQGVKTYEQYF
15,TRBV27,TRBJ1-2,CASSPGTGGSYGYTF
16,TRBV5-1,TRBJ2-3,CASSLGTGSGTDTQYF
12,TRBV27,TRBJ2-3,CASSLTGSTQYF
20,TRBV15,TRBJ2-1,CATSRPREFVVGERGNEQFF